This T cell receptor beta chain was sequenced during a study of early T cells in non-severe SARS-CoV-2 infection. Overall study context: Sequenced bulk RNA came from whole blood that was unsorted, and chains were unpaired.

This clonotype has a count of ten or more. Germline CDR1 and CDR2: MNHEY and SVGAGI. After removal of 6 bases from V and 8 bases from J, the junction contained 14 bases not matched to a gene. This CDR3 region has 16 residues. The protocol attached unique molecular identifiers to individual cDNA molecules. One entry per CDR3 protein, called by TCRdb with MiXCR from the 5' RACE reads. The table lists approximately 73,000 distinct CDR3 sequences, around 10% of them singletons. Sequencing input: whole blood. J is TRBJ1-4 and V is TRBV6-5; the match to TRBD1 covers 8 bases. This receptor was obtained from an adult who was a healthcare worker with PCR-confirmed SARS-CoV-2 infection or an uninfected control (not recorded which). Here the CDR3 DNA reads TGTGCCAGCAGCCACTCGCTCGGACAGGGTGGGGAAAAACTGTTTTTT. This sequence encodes CASSHSLGQGGEKLFF.